Detailed here is one T cell receptor beta chain. Its antigen is still unknown. Here immunoSEQ multiplex PCR was the method, and the copy in TCRdb shows in-frame clones only, minus some. This table holds about 94,000 clones, nearly 90% found once. This CDR3 is built from 20 residues. Germline loops: CDR1 SGDLS, CDR2 YYNGEE. V lost 2 bases to trimming and J lost 1 base, with 25 bases between them. The sample is drawn from a study of T cell responses to AZD1222 COVID-19 vaccine. Study information: Researchers grouped second doses given at about 4 or about 12 weeks into one pool.

Study results and limitations: The study sampled repertoires only after the peak T cell response. Recipients of two AZD1222 doses showed rising Spike-specific TCR breadth and depth.

The source of this sequence is an adult in good health. The sample consisted of peripheral blood, taken on day 0 of AZD1222 vaccination. The rearrangement uses TRBV9 and TRBJ2-1; possibly TRBD2 for D (5 bases). CDR3 in amino acids: CASSVDGLAAVSSSYNEQFF. DNA of the CDR3: TGTGCCAGCAGCGTGGACGGGCTAGCAGCCGTAAGTTCGTCCTACAATGAGCAGTTCTTC.